This passage covers 10 T cell receptor beta chains from one sample sequenced in a study of T cells in localized non-small cell lung cancer. The repertoire was sequenced with immunoSEQ multiplex PCR; TCRdb's copy has only in-frame clones and lacks some. The profile shows over 1,500 clones, 20% to 25% of them singletons. Material: normal lung tissue next to the tumor, obtained before any cancer treatment. The receptors derive from a woman between 35 and 75 years old with stage I lung adenocarcinoma.

CDR3 sequence reads: CASQGIYNSPLHF. CDR3 coding DNA: TGTGCCAGCCAGGGCATCTATAATTCACCCCTCCACTTT. The genes are TRBV14 and TRBJ1-6; perhaps TRBD1 as D (5 bases). This CDR3 contains 13 residues. Trimming stripped 8 bases from V and 3 bases from J, with 8 bases between. Germline CDR1 and CDR2: SGHDN and FVKESK. The full variable domain, rest sourced from reference TRBV14 and TRBJ1-6, is EAGVTQFPSHSVIEKGQTVTLRCDPISGHDNLYWYRRVMGKEIKFLLHFVKESKQDESGMPNNRFLAERTGGTYSTLKVQPAELEDSGVYFCASQGIYNSPLHFGNGTRLTVT.

This clone was seen only a few times. The V gene is TRBV19, the J gene TRBJ1-1; 7 nucleotides line up with TRBD1. The germline V gene encodes CDR1 LNHDA and CDR2 SQIVND (reference sequence). With 7 bases clipped from V and 1 base from J, the junction kept 9 bases outside the gene matches. This CDR3 contains 15 residues. CDR3 DNA sequence: TGTGCCAGTAATGCAGGGGGATTGGAGAACACTGAAGCTTTCTTT. Its protein product is CASNAGGLENTEAFF.

The V call is TRBV11-3, the J call TRBJ2-2; D tentatively fits TRBD1 or TRBD2 (5 bases each). Germline CDR1 is SGHNT and CDR2 is YENEEA. The V end lost 2 bases, the J end lost 7 bases, and 11 bases lay between the germline ends. This CDR3 is 14 amino acids long. The CDR3, as DNA: TGTGCCAGCAGCTTAATAGGGACCGGCGGGGAGCTGTTTTTT. It yields the protein CASSLIGTGGELFF.

This clone was seen a few times. V and J are TRBV9 and TRBJ2-3, with D possibly matching TRBD2 (5 bases). The germline V gene encodes CDR1 SGDLS and CDR2 YYNGEE. The V end lost 0 bases, the J end lost 3 bases, and 8 bases lay between the germline ends. The CDR3 runs 14 residues. CDR3: CASSVEQRTDTQYF. The DNA of the CDR3 is TGTGCCAGCAGCGTAGAACAGCGGACAGATACGCAGTATTTT.

This clone was counted many times. The V gene is TRBV11-3, the J gene TRBJ2-5; a weak D match, TRBD2 (6 bases). The CDR3 length is 14 residues. CDR1 SGHNT and CDR2 YENEEA come from the germline V gene. Trimming pared 3 bases from V and 4 bases from J, leaving 12 bases between. The CDR3 DNA reads TGTGCCAGCAGCTTCGGGCGGGAAGGAGAGACCCAGTACTTC. Translating it yields CASSFGREGETQYF.

The chain carries TRBV5-1 and TRBJ2-1; the D gene could be TRBD1 or TRBD2 (6 bases each). The CDR3 spans 17 residues. CDR1 is SGHRS, CDR2 YFSETQ, per germline. Trimming stripped 3 bases from V and 6 bases from J, with 22 bases between. The CDR3 spells CASSSTGGSVLSNEQFF. In nucleotides, the CDR3 is TGCGCCAGCAGCTCGACAGGAGGGAGTGTTTTGTCCAATGAGCAGTTCTTC.

This clone appeared a few times. V is TRBV19 and J is TRBJ2-5; 7 bases align to TRBD2. J gave up 2 bases and V 3 bases, and 6 bases lay outside the gene matches. In germline, CDR1 is LNHDA, CDR2 SQIVND (reference sequence). This CDR3 is built from 15 residues. The CDR3 sequence: CASSISSGVQETQYF. The CDR3 DNA reads TGTGCCAGTAGTATTTCTAGCGGAGTTCAAGAGACCCAGTACTTC. Looking up the rest from reference TRBV19 and TRBJ2-5 gives the full variable domain: DGGITQSPKYLFRKEGQNVTLSCEQNLNHDAMYWYRQDPGQGLRLIYYSQIVNDFQKGDIAEGYSVSREKKESFPLTVTSAQKNPTAFYLCASSISSGVQETQYFGPGTRLLVL.

The rearrangement uses TRBV11-3 and TRBJ2-1; D possibly corresponds to TRBD1 (6 bases). The V gene's germline CDR1 is SGHNT and CDR2 YENEEA. Trimming removed 6 bases from V and 6 bases from J, with 15 bases in between. The CDR3 extends over 14 amino acids. CDR3 region: CASSPQGPSNEQFF. Here the CDR3 DNA reads TGTGCCAGCAGTCCGCAGGGGCCTAGCAATGAGCAGTTCTTC.

This rearrangement joins TRBV11-3 to TRBJ2-1, with 11 bases matching TRBD2. J was trimmed by 6 bases and V by 4 bases; bases with no gene match: 2. CDR1 and CDR2 (germline): SGHNT, YENEEA. The CDR3 is made up of 14 amino acids. In nucleotides, the CDR3 is TGTGCCAGCAGCTACGGGACTAGCGGCAATGAGCAGTTCTTC. It specifies CASSYGTSGNEQFF. Looking up the rest from reference TRBV11-3 and TRBJ2-1 gives the full variable domain: EAGVVQSPRYKIIEKKQPVAFWCNPISGHNTLYWYLQNLGQGPELLIRYENEEAVDDSQLPKDRFSAERLKGVDSTLKIQPAELGDSAVYLCASSYGTSGNEQFFGPGTRLTVL.

This clone was seen more than once but under ten times. The chain recombines TRBV19 with TRBJ1-1, with D tentatively TRBD1 (6 bases). The CDR3 contains 16 residues. V shed 4 bases and J shed 2 bases, with 17 bases lying between them. CDR1 and CDR2 (germline): LNHDA, SQIVND (reference sequence). CDR3 in DNA: TGTGCCAGTAGTAACCCTCCGGGGGCCGGTAACACTGAAGCTTTCTTT. This sequence encodes CASSNPPGAGNTEAFF.